Described below is a single TCR beta chain sequence and its context. The antigen is undetermined. The data originate from a study of T-cell memory formation after mild COVID-19. The study's findings and limits: Pre-infection memory already had some responding clones, implying cross-reactive memory joined. Contracting clones, day 15 to 85, had balanced CD4/CD8, and later expanders favored CD4+.

Deletions cut 6 bases from V and 9 bases from J, with 18 bases between. The CDR3 loop spans 14 amino acids. The 5'RACE method, run with constant-segment primers, produced TCR alpha and TCR beta cDNA libraries (carrying sample barcodes and UMIs). Via MiXCR, TCRdb re-called the 5' RACE reads, giving one row per CDR3 protein. Of 350,000 to 400,000 distinct CDR3 sequences listed, around an eighth are singletons. The TCR sequence derives from a young man who had mild COVID-19 (a few samples of this study predate the infection). Cell type and time point are not known. This sequence joins TRBV12-3 or TRBV12-4 and TRBJ1-5; weak D call: TRBD1 (6 bases). The sequencing sample was made of PBMCs or a T cell subset sorted from them (not recorded which). The CDR3 spells CASSPGVGGAPQHF. The CDR3 nucleotides read TGTGCCAGCAGCCCAGGGGTAGGGGGTGCGCCCCAGCATTTT.